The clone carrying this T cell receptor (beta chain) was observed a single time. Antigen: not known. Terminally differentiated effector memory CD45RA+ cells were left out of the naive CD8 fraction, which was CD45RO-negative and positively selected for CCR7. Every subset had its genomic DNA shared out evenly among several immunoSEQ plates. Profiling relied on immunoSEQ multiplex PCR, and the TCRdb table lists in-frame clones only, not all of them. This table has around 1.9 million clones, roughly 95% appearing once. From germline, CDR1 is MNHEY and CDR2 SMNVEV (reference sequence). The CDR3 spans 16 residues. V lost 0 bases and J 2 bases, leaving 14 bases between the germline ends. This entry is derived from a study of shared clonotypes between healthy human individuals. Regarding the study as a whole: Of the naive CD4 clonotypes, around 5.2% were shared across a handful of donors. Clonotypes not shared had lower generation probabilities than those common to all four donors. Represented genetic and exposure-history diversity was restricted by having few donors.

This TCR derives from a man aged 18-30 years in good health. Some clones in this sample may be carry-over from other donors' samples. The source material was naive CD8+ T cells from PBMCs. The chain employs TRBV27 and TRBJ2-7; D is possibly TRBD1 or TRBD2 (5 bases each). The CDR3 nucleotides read TGTGCCAGCAGTTTATCGAGGGGCGCCTTGGCCTACGAGCAGTACTTC. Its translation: CASSLSRGALAYEQYF.